These 12 T cell receptor beta chains originate from one sample sequenced in a study of T cells in Graves' hyperthyroidism and ophthalmopathy. TCR beta CDR3 regions were amplified from RNA. First-round RT-PCR of the TCR CDR3 relied on the HTBI primer set. TCRdb called the multiplex PCR reads again in MiXCR, with one record for every CDR3 protein. The repertoire holds more than 500,000 distinct CDR3 sequences, with around 13% as singletons. The sequenced sample was blood. The receptors here all came from a woman aged 40 to 50 with Graves' hyperthyroidism.

This clonotype has a count of ten or more. Germline is not matched at one junction end, which may reflect a read error. V usage is TRBV20-1 and J usage is TRBJ2-1; 11 bases are a match to TRBD2. The CDR3 has 15 amino acids. Germline CDR1 is DFQATT and CDR2 is SNEGSKA (reference sequence). The CDR3 loop reads CSATNTGLAVNQQFF. In DNA form, the CDR3 reads TGCAGTGCTACAAACACGGGACTAGCGGTCAATCAGCAGTTCTTC.

The chain carries TRBV6-1 and TRBJ1-1; D is unresolved. The V end lost 8 bases, the J end lost 1 base, and 5 bases lay between the germline ends. This CDR3 is 11 amino acids long. Germline loops: CDR1 MNHNS, CDR2 SASEGT. The CDR3 DNA is TGTGCCAGCCTCCAGAACACTGAAGCTTTCTTT. Its protein product is CASLQNTEAFF.

This clonotype was recorded at least ten times. This chain joins TRBV27 and TRBJ1-2; 8 nucleotides line up with TRBD1. The trim removed 8 bases at V and 5 bases at J, leaving 4 bases unmatched. Germline V gene lookup returns CDR1 MNHEY and CDR2 SMNVEV (reference sequence). The CDR3 length is 12 residues. The CDR3 DNA reads as TGTGCCAGCCGGACAGGGAAGTATGGCTACACCTTC. Amino acids: CASRTGKYGYTF.

This clonotype showed up just a few times. The chain combines TRBV5-1 with TRBJ1-3; 8 bases map to TRBD1. The CDR3 spans 17 residues. The junction had 5 bases not matched to a gene; V was cut back by 0 bases and J by 0 bases. CDR1 SGHRS and CDR2 YFSETQ come from the germline V gene. The CDR3 DNA reads as TGCGCCAGCAGCTTGGGGGCAGGGGGCAACTCTGGAAACACCATATATTTT. This encodes CASSLGAGGNSGNTIYF.

This clonotype was recorded a few times. The chain links TRBV28 to TRBJ2-1; D call uncertain. The V gene's germline CDR1 is MDHEN and CDR2 SYDVKM. This CDR3 has 12 amino acids. V was trimmed by 4 bases and J by 10 bases, leaving 11 bases between them. The DNA for the CDR3 is TGTGCCAGCAGTTCTTGGTTAGGGGAGCAGTTCTTC. Protein product: CASSSWLGEQFF. Variable domain in full (rest from reference TRBV28 and TRBJ2-1): DVKVTQSSRYLVKRTGEKVFLECVQDMDHENMFWYRQDPGLGLRLIYFSYDVKMKEKGDIPEGYSVSREKKERFSLILESASTNQTSMYLCASSSWLGEQFFGPGTRLTVL.

This clonotype appeared many times. The chain is built from TRBV5-1 and TRBJ2-3, with D possibly being TRBD1 or TRBD2 (5 bases each). Germline CDR1 is SGHRS and CDR2 is YFSETQ. With 0 bases removed from V and 5 bases from J, the gap between germline ends came to 19 bases. The CDR3 sequence is 17 residues long. CDR3 sequence reads: CASSLALSGTKIDTQYF. The CDR3 DNA is TGCGCCAGCAGCTTGGCCTTATCAGGGACGAAGATAGATACGCAGTATTTT.

This clonotype was observed a few times. The chain joins TRBV7-2 to TRBJ2-2; D ambiguous. CDR1 is SGHTA, CDR2 FQGNSA, per germline. The CDR3 extends over 15 amino acids. Trimming removed 2 bases from V and 5 bases from J, with 12 bases in between. This CDR3 is CASSLIAQKTGELFF. DNA of the CDR3: TGTGCCAGCAGCTTAATCGCACAGAAGACCGGGGAGCTGTTTTTT.

There are many counts of this clonotype. The chain couples TRBV28 to TRBJ2-7; 11 bases match TRBD2. Germline V CDR1 and CDR2: MDHEN, SYDVKM. With V trimmed by 6 bases and J by 0 bases, 10 bases remained unmatched. CDR3 length: 17 amino acids. CDR3 sequence reads: CASSLFPGLAASYEQYF. CDR3 nucleotides: TGTGCCAGCAGCCTTTTCCCGGGACTAGCGGCCTCCTACGAGCAGTACTTC. The full variable domain, with the rest looked up from reference TRBV28 and TRBJ2-7, is DVKVTQSSRYLVKRTGEKVFLECVQDMDHENMFWYRQDPGLGLRLIYFSYDVKMKEKGDIPEGYSVSREKKERFSLILESASTNQTSMYLCASSLFPGLAASYEQYFGPGTRLTVT.

The gene calls are TRBV19 and TRBJ2-7, with D hard to call. The V end was cut by 3 bases, the J end by 5 bases, with 8 bases between. Germline V CDR1 and CDR2: LNHDA, SQIVND (reference sequence). The CDR3 has 12 amino acids. CDR3: CASSISGNEQYF. In nucleotides, the CDR3 is TGTGCCAGTAGTATTTCAGGAAACGAGCAGTACTTC.

The chain is built from TRBV9 and TRBJ1-2, with 7 bases aligning to TRBD1. From germline, CDR1 is SGDLS and CDR2 YYNGEE. CDR3 size: 13 residues. V was clipped by 3 bases and J by 6 bases; unmatched bases: 5. The CDR3: CASSARQGHGYTF. The CDR3 DNA follows: TGTGCCAGCAGCGCCCGACAGGGTCATGGCTACACCTTC.

This clonotype was observed a few times. The chain links TRBV3-1 to TRBJ2-5, with D possibly matching TRBD2 (6 bases). Germline lookup yields CDR1 LGHDT and CDR2 YNNKEL (reference sequence). Trimming shortened V by 3 bases and J by 1 base, and 12 bases separated the two germline ends. This CDR3 spans 15 amino acids. The CDR3 sequence: CASSHLGGLQETQYF. CDR3 nucleotides: TGTGCCAGCAGCCACCTGGGAGGCCTCCAAGAGACCCAGTACTTC.

This clonotype was seen only a few times. The V gene is TRBV4-1, the J gene TRBJ2-5; 7 nucleotides match TRBD2. This CDR3 spans 16 amino acids. CDR1 is MGHRA and CDR2 is YSYEKL in the germline V gene. Losses at the gene ends were 0 bases for V and 4 bases for J; bases not matched to a gene: 8. The CDR3, as DNA: TGCGCCAGCAGCCAAGAGGGGGGGAGGGCCTTAGAGACCCAGTACTTC. This encodes CASSQEGGRALETQYF.